Each of the 13 T cell receptor beta chains below was sequenced from the same sample in a study of shared clonotypes between healthy human individuals. TCRdb's copy holds only in-frame clones and misses some; the assay was immunoSEQ multiplex PCR. The repertoire includes about 2.5 million clones, 80% to 95% of them detected once, and 0.37% sits in the top ten. The source material was naive CD4+ T cells from PBMCs. As for subset: CD45RA+ positively selected. Receptor source: a man aged 18 to 30 in good health. Some clones in this sample may be carry-over from other donors' samples.

This clone was observed once. The chain couples TRBV4-1 to TRBJ1-4; D is uncertain. Trimming shortened V by 1 base and J by 4 bases, and 13 bases separated the two germline ends. The CDR3 loop spans 16 amino acids. The V gene's germline CDR1 is MGHRA and CDR2 YSYEKL. Written as DNA, the CDR3 is TGCGCCAGCAGCCAAGCATGGACCGGCGATAATGAAAAACTGTTTTTT. As protein: CASSQAWTGDNEKLFF.

The gene calls are TRBV5-6 and TRBJ2-2; a possible D gene is TRBD1 (5 bases). Germline V lookup: CDR1 SGHDT, CDR2 YYEEEE. Trimming left V 2 bases short and J 9 bases short, with 11 bases between. There are 13 residues in the CDR3. This chain's CDR3 is CASSLEQGRELFF. The CDR3, as DNA: TGTGCCAGCAGCTTAGAGCAGGGAAGGGAGCTGTTTTTT.

The chain joins TRBV27 to TRBJ1-1; maybe TRBD1 (6 bases). Looked up from germline, CDR1 is MNHEY and CDR2 is SMNVEV (reference sequence). The CDR3 is 13 residues long. Deletions cut 4 bases from V and 11 bases from J, with 17 bases between. CDR3 DNA: TGTGCCAGCAGTTCTCAGGGCAGGGGAGGGGCTTTCTTT. This encodes CASSSQGRGGAFF.

Worth noting for this clone: The sample has other DNA sequences that encode this CDR3 too. This chain links TRBV9 with TRBJ1-5; D uncertain. The CDR3 totals 14 residues. CDR1 is SGDLS and CDR2 is YYNGEE in the germline V gene. Trimming cost V 3 bases and J 0 bases, with 7 bases left between them. The CDR3 region has the DNA TGTGCCAGCAGCGCCACGGGTAGCAATCAGCCCCAGCATTTT. Translating gives CASSATGSNQPQHF. Full variable domain (outside the CDR3, taken from reference TRBV9 and TRBJ1-5): DSGVTQTPKHLITATGQRVTLRCSPRSGDLSVYWYQQSLDQGLQFLIQYYNGEERAKGNILERFSAQQFPDLHSELNLSSLELGDSALYFCASSATGSNQPQHFGDGTRLSIL.

This rearrangement joins TRBV10-1 to TRBJ1-5; the match to TRBD1 covers 10 bases. The CDR3 spans 13 residues. V lost 6 bases, J lost 6 bases, and 2 bases stayed unmatched. From germline, CDR1 is WNHNN and CDR2 SYGVQD (reference sequence). CDR3 protein: CASSDRGPQPQHF. Written as DNA, the CDR3 is TGCGCCAGCAGCGACAGGGGGCCTCAGCCCCAGCATTTT.

A few counts support this clone. The V call is TRBV25-1, the J call TRBJ1-1; D unclear. Trimming removed 6 bases from V and 1 base from J, with 9 bases in between. Germline CDR1 is MGHDK and CDR2 is SYGVNS. This CDR3 has 13 amino acids. The CDR3 sequence is CASSQLTNTEAFF. DNA of the CDR3: TGTGCCAGCAGCCAGTTGACGAACACTGAAGCTTTCTTT.

The V gene is TRBV7-6, the J gene TRBJ2-5, with D tentatively TRBD1 (6 bases). Trimming removed 3 bases at V and 5 bases at J, with 10 bases between. CDR1 and CDR2 (germline): SGHVS, FNYEAQ. The CDR3 runs 13 residues. This chain's CDR3 is CASSLGHGETQYF. The CDR3 DNA is TGTGCCAGCAGCTTGGGACACGGGGAGACCCAGTACTTC.

The rearrangement links TRBV7-9 to TRBJ1-1; a possible D gene is TRBD1 (5 bases). Germline V CDR1 and CDR2: SEHNR, FQNEAQ (reference sequence). Trimming pared 8 bases from V and 4 bases from J, leaving 17 bases between. There are 14 residues in the CDR3. The CDR3 loop is CASRLSQGSTEAFF. The CDR3 DNA is TGTGCCAGCCGACTCTCTCAGGGATCCACTGAAGCTTTCTTT.

The chain is built from TRBV7-9 and TRBJ2-4; 7 nucleotides line up with TRBD2. Germline CDR1 is SEHNR and CDR2 is FQNEAQ (reference sequence). The ends lost 5 bases at V and 1 base at J; junction bases unmatched: 11. The CDR3 has 17 amino acids. Here the CDR3 DNA reads TGTGCCAGCAGCCCACGGTTGGGTAGCGGGGCCAAAAACATTCAGTACTTC. It translates to CASSPRLGSGAKNIQYF.

The V and J genes are TRBV19 and TRBJ1-4; D gene unclear. CDR3 size: 14 residues. Between the trimmed V and J ends, which lost 5 bases and 10 bases, there was a span of 17 bases. The germline V gene has CDR1 LNHDA and CDR2 SQIVND (reference sequence). The CDR3 coding sequence is TGTGCCAGTAGTGATACCGGGCCCCGCTTAAAACTGTTTTTT. Translation gives CASSDTGPRLKLFF.

J is TRBJ1-5 and V is TRBV7-8, with 7 bases identical to TRBD1. Unmatched junction bases numbered 7, after V lost 1 base and J lost 1 base. The CDR3 loop spans 17 amino acids. Germline assignment: CDR1 SGHVS and CDR2 FQNEAQ. The CDR3 sequence is CASSLVRLTGSNQPQHF. In DNA, the CDR3 is TGTGCCAGCAGCTTAGTCCGCTTGACAGGGAGCAATCAGCCCCAGCATTTT.

This clone was recorded a few times. This rearrangement joins TRBV7-3 to TRBJ2-1; TRBD2 matches 7 bases. CDR1 is SGHTA and CDR2 is FQGTGA in the germline V gene. V lost 1 base to trimming and J lost 5 bases; unmatched junction nucleotides: 8. The CDR3 has 16 residues. The CDR3 loop reads CASSLISSGPHNEQFF. CDR3 nucleotide sequence: TGTGCCAGCAGCTTAATCAGTAGCGGGCCACACAATGAGCAGTTCTTC.

The V and J genes are TRBV2 and TRBJ2-2; 7 nucleotides line up with TRBD2. This CDR3 contains 17 residues. The germline gives CDR1 SNHLY, CDR2 FYNNEI. With 2 bases clipped from V and 5 bases from J, the junction kept 11 bases outside the gene matches. CDR3 in amino acids: CASSEFFAGVGTGELFF. In DNA form, the CDR3 reads TGTGCCAGCAGTGAATTTTTCGCGGGAGTAGGGACCGGGGAGCTGTTTTTT.